These 24 T cell receptor beta chains share one sample of origin, sequenced in a study of identical twins. TCRdb recomputed calls from the 5' RACE reads with MiXCR, one row per CDR3 protein. This table holds hundreds of thousands of distinct CDR3 sequences, under 9% found once. The sample also formed part of further work on yellow fever vaccine responses in identical twins.

Material: PBMCs. The source of these receptors is a woman younger than 30 in good health.

V is TRBV10-3 and J is TRBJ2-3; TRBD2 aligns across 12 bases. Germline V lookup: CDR1 ENHRY, CDR2 SYGVKD. CDR3 length: 19 amino acids. The junction had 11 bases not matched to a gene; V was cut back by 1 base and J by 3 bases. The CDR3 nucleotides are TGTGCCATCAGTGAGTACTTACCGGGACTAGCGGGCAGTACAGATACGCAGTATTTT. The encoded protein is CAISEYLPGLAGSTDTQYF.

This clonotype was detected a few times. The chain has TRBV7-6 and TRBJ2-3, with D maybe TRBD2 (5 bases). Trimming stripped 5 bases from V and 2 bases from J, with 17 bases between. This CDR3 spans 16 amino acids. Germline V lookup: CDR1 SGHVS, CDR2 FNYEAQ. The CDR3 sequence: CASSLAPGSATDTQYF. The CDR3 region has the DNA TGTGCCAGCAGCCTCGCTCCGGGATCAGCCACAGATACGCAGTATTTT.

This clonotype was found a few times. V and J are TRBV6-5 and TRBJ1-3; D perhaps matches TRBD1 (6 bases). Per germline, CDR1 MNHEY and CDR2 SVGAGI. The ends were cut back, 0 bases at V and 2 bases at J, with 8 bases in the middle. This CDR3 is 15 amino acids long. CDR3 DNA sequence: TGTGCCAGCAGTTACTCGTCAGGGGCTGGAAACACCATATATTTT. Translation gives CASSYSSGAGNTIYF.

The chain has TRBV6-6 and TRBJ1-5; TRBD1 is a possible D gene (5 bases). Germline V lookup: CDR1 MNHNY, CDR2 SVGAGI (reference sequence). Trimming took 5 bases from V and 5 from J, leaving 10 bases between them. The CDR3 loop spans 13 amino acids. The CDR3 DNA sequence: TGTGCCAGCAGTCAGGGTTTATATCAGCCCCAGCATTTT. Translated: CASSQGLYQPQHF.

This clonotype was detected a few times. This chain links TRBV20-1 with TRBJ2-7; 7 bases fit TRBD2. J gave up 0 bases and V 1 base, and 6 bases lay outside the gene matches. This CDR3 spans 15 amino acids. Germline CDR1 is DFQATT and CDR2 is SNEGSKA (reference sequence). CDR3 nucleotide sequence: TGCAGTGCTAGAGGAGGACTAGGACCCTCCTACGAGCAGTACTTC. This translates into CSARGGLGPSYEQYF.

The chain uses TRBV2 and TRBJ2-7; D is unclear. V was clipped by 7 bases and J by 5 bases, with 9 bases between them. Germline V gives CDR1 SNHLY, CDR2 FYNNEI. The CDR3 runs to 11 residues. The CDR3 nucleotides are TGTGCCAGCAAGAGCTTCGACGAGCAGTACTTC. Its protein is CASKSFDEQYF. Full variable domain (rest looked up from reference TRBV2 and TRBJ2-7): EPEVTQTPSHQVTQMGQEVILRCVPISNHLYFYWYRQILGQKVEFLVSFYNNEISEKSEIFDDQFSVERPDGSNFTLKIRSTKLEDSAMYFCASKSFDEQYFGPGTRLTVT.

This clonotype came up a few times. The junction does not match germline at one end; this may be a read error. The chain links TRBV5-1 to TRBJ2-5; D is ambiguous. Per germline, CDR1 SGHRS and CDR2 YFSETQ. The CDR3 runs 15 residues. The CDR3 region is CASSSMTDQGETQYF. CDR3 in DNA: TGCGCTAGCAGCTCCATGACCGACCAAGGGGAGACCCAGTACTTC.

This clonotype came up a few times. The CDR3 loop is CASHRDRDSVKNIQYF. The CDR3 coding sequence is TGTGCCAGCCACCGGGACAGGGATTCAGTCAAAAACATTCAGTACTTC. The chain combines TRBV28 with TRBJ2-4, with 9 bases that match TRBD1. The CDR3 is 16 amino acids. Germline V gives CDR1 MDHEN, CDR2 SYDVKM. V was clipped by 8 bases and J by 3 bases; unmatched bases: 11.

This chain uses TRBV10-2 with TRBJ2-3; 7 nucleotides line up with TRBD2. V trimming: 4 bases; J trimming: 1 base; junction bases outside the gene matches: 14. From germline, CDR1 is WSHSY and CDR2 SAAADI. The CDR3 spans 18 residues. The CDR3 DNA follows: TGCGCCAGCAGTGGTATTAGCGGGCCTGAGGTGGGCACAGATACGCAGTATTTT. This codes for CASSGISGPEVGTDTQYF.

This clonotype appeared many times. The chain employs TRBV20-1 and TRBJ1-2; D is ambiguous. Germline V lookup: CDR1 DFQATT, CDR2 SNEGSKA (reference sequence). V lost 5 bases and J 2 bases, leaving 12 bases between the germline ends. The length of the CDR3 is 13 residues. In DNA, the CDR3 is TGCAGTGCTGATGACGGTTTAAACTATGGCTACACCTTC. This sequence encodes CSADDGLNYGYTF.

V is TRBV12-3 or TRBV12-4 and J is TRBJ2-3; 12 nucleotides match TRBD2. After removal of 8 bases from V and 5 bases from J, the junction contained 5 bases not matched to a gene. The CDR3 spans 14 residues. The CDR3 DNA follows: TGTGCCAGCTCCGGACTAGCGGGGAGAGATACGCAGTATTTT. Its translation is CASSGLAGRDTQYF.

The V call is TRBV7-2, the J call TRBJ2-7; D gene uncertain. V dropped 5 bases and J dropped 3 bases, with 14 bases sitting between them. CDR1 and CDR2 from the germline V gene are SGHTA and FQGNSA. The CDR3 has 14 residues. CDR3 nucleotide sequence: TGTGCCAGCAGCCCCCCGGACCCTCTCTACGAGCAGTACTTC. Amino acids: CASSPPDPLYEQYF.

This chain connects TRBV7-9 to TRBJ2-7; 7 bases agree with TRBD1. Germline values: CDR1 SEHNR, CDR2 FQNEAQ (reference sequence). The CDR3 is 14 residues long. Trimming cost V 5 bases and J 6 bases; bases outside gene matches: 10. CDR3 loop: CASSPGQAGAEQYF. DNA of the CDR3: TGTGCCAGCAGCCCCGGACAGGCAGGGGCCGAGCAGTACTTC.

This clonotype was found a few times. The V call is TRBV4-3, the J call TRBJ2-7; D is unclear. The CDR3 has 15 residues. Germline CDR1 reads LGHNA; CDR2 reads YSLEER. V shed 0 bases and J shed 0 bases, with 9 bases lying between them. This CDR3 is CASSQDRDFSYEQYF. DNA for the CDR3: TGCGCCAGCAGCCAAGATAGGGATTTCTCCTACGAGCAGTACTTC.

This clonotype was seen many times. V is TRBV24-1 and J is TRBJ2-3; D is unclear. The germline CDR1 and CDR2 sequences are KGHDR and SFDVKD. CDR3 size: 14 residues. V was cut by 4 bases and J by 4 bases, with 11 bases left in between. CDR3: CATSDPYSADTQYF. The CDR3 DNA follows: TGTGCCACCAGTGACCCCTATTCGGCAGATACGCAGTATTTT.

The chain combines TRBV5-1 with TRBJ2-7, with a weak D call TRBD2 (6 bases). The V end was cut by 5 bases, the J end by 6 bases, with 21 bases between. The CDR3 extends over 15 amino acids. Germline CDR1 and CDR2: SGHRS and YFSETQ. This CDR3 reads CASRAVPGALGEQYF. For the CDR3, the DNA is TGCGCCAGCAGGGCCGTTCCGGGAGCTCTGGGCGAGCAGTACTTC. Variable domain in full (rest from reference TRBV5-1 and TRBJ2-7): KAGVTQTPRYLIKTRGQQVTLSCSPISGHRSVSWYQQTPGQGLQFLFEYFSETQRNKGNFPGRFSGRQFSNSRSEMNVSTLELGDSALYLCASRAVPGALGEQYFGPGTRLTVT.

The genes are TRBV7-2 and TRBJ2-5; D unclear. Trimming shortened V by 6 bases and J by 2 bases, and 13 bases separated the two germline ends. Germline V gene sequence: CDR1 SGHTA, CDR2 FQGNSA. This CDR3 is built from 14 residues. The CDR3 is CASSPRRNQETQYF. Here the CDR3 DNA reads TGTGCCAGCAGTCCCAGAAGGAATCAAGAGACCCAGTACTTC. Full variable domain (remainder filled in from reference TRBV7-2 and TRBJ2-5): GAGVSQSPSNKVTEKGKDVELRCDPISGHTALYWYRQSLGQGLEFLIYFQGNSAPDKSGLPSDRFSAERTGGSVSTLTIQRTQQEDSAVYLCASSPRRNQETQYFGPGTRLLVL.

This clonotype was seen a few times. This chain connects TRBV11-1 to TRBJ2-1; 7 bases match TRBD2. The trim removed 5 bases at V and 7 bases at J, leaving 17 bases unmatched. The CDR3 runs to 17 residues. In germline, CDR1 is SGHAT, CDR2 FQDESV (reference sequence). Here the CDR3 DNA reads TGTGCCAGCAGCGGGGGGGGAGGTTCACTAGTATATAATGAGCAGTTCTTC. Protein product: CASSGGGGSLVYNEQFF.

This clonotype was recorded a few times. This chain links TRBV29-1 with TRBJ2-3; D is uncertain. The V end was cut by 7 bases, the J end by 2 bases, with 22 bases between. This CDR3 comprises 16 residues. CDR1 SQVTM and CDR2 ANQGSEA come from the germline V gene. The CDR3 spells CSALLLRAITTDTQYF. As DNA, the CDR3 is TGCAGCGCCCTCCTGCTACGAGCGATAACCACAGATACGCAGTATTTT.

V usage is TRBV20-1 and J usage is TRBJ2-3; tentatively, D is TRBD1 (6 bases). The germline V gene encodes CDR1 DFQATT and CDR2 SNEGSKA (reference sequence). The CDR3 loop spans 13 amino acids. With 6 bases removed from V and 1 base from J, the gap between germline ends came to 11 bases. The CDR3 nucleotides read TGCAGTGCCCCGAGACAGGGCACAGATACGCAGTATTTT. It is translated as CSAPRQGTDTQYF.

In this sample, this clonotype turned up many times. CDR3 sequence reads: CASSILGLAGGGSTDTQYF. CDR3 in DNA: TGCGCCAGCAGCATCCTGGGACTAGCGGGAGGAGGTAGCACAGATACGCAGTATTTT. The chain is built from TRBV5-1 and TRBJ2-3, with 15 bases lining up with TRBD2. V gave up 4 bases and J gave up 0 bases; unmatched junction bases: 9. Germline V gene sequence: CDR1 SGHRS, CDR2 YFSETQ. The CDR3 covers 19 residues.

V and J are TRBV28 and TRBJ2-7; D is uncertain. With 3 bases removed from V and 4 bases from J, the gap between germline ends came to 16 bases. The CDR3 length is 15 residues. Germline V gives CDR1 MDHEN, CDR2 SYDVKM. The CDR3 bases are TGTGCCAGCAGTTTGGTCGAAGGTGGGTTTTACGAGCAGTACTTC. Its translation: CASSLVEGGFYEQYF.

This clonotype was detected a few times. The J gene is TRBJ2-7, the V gene TRBV7-2; 7 bases map to TRBD2. Germline trimming cut 2 bases from V and 0 bases from J; bases unmatched to any gene: 10. Germline values: CDR1 SGHTA, CDR2 FQGNSA. The CDR3 is made up of 17 amino acids. The CDR3 reads CASSLRRPGGSSYEQYF. The DNA for the CDR3 is TGTGCCAGCAGCTTACGGCGACCGGGCGGGAGCTCCTACGAGCAGTACTTC.

The gene calls are TRBV18 and TRBJ2-1; D unclear. Per germline, CDR1 KGHSH and CDR2 LQKENI. Trimming cost V 3 bases and J 0 bases, with 6 bases left between them. CDR3 size: 14 residues. This CDR3 reads CASSPWSSYNEQFF. Here the CDR3 DNA reads TGTGCCAGCTCACCGTGGAGCTCCTACAATGAGCAGTTCTTC.